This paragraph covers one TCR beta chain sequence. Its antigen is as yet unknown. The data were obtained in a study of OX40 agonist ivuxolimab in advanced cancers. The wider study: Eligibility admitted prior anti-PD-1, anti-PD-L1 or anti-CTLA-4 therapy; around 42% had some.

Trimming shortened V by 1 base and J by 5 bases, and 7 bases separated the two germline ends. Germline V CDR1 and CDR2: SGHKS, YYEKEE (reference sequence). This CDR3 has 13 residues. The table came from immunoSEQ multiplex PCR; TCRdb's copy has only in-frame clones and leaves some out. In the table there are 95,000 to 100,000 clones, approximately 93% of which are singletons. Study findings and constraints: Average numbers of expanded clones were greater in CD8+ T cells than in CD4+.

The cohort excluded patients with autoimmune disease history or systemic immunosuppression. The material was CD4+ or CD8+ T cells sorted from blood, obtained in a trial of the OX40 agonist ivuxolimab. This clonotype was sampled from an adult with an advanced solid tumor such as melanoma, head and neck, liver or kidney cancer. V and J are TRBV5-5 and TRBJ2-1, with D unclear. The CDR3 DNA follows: TGTGCCAGCAGCTTGAGCAGGAACAATGAGCAGTTCTTC. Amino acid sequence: CASSLSRNNEQFF.